The 26 T cell receptor beta chains below were found in one sample sequenced in a study of T cell clonality in common variable immunodeficiency. The repertoire was sequenced with immunoSEQ multiplex PCR; TCRdb's copy has only in-frame clones and lacks some. This repertoire holds 25,000 to 35,000 clones, and none appear only once. The specimen was peripheral blood mononuclear cells. These receptors all come from a person between 18 and 69 years old in good health.

The sample holds many counts of this clone. Coverage ceases 3 residues before the CDR3 finishes, and the germline J gene fills in the end. The rearrangement uses TRBV20-1 and TRBJ1-2, with 7 bases identical to TRBD1. Germline loops: CDR1 DFQATT, CDR2 SNEGSKA (reference sequence). The CDR3 spans 12 residues. J lost 4 bases, V lost 6 bases, and 5 bases had no gene match. The sequenced part of the CDR3 DNA is TGCAGTGCACCCACAGGGGTCTATGGC. This codes for CSAPTGVYG. In full, the CDR3 reads CSAPTGVYGYTF.

This clone was counted many times. Read data end 3 residues before the CDR3 end; the end is taken from the germline J gene. The rearrangement links TRBV29-1 to TRBJ2-1; a weak D match, TRBD2 (5 bases). V shed 1 base and J shed 2 bases, with 24 bases lying between them. CDR3 length equals 19 residues. CDR1 and CDR2 from the germline V gene are SQVTM and ANQGSEA. The part of the CDR3 DNA that was read is TGCAGCGTTGAAGTGGTGGCAGATATTGGACTGATACCCTACAATGAG. Translated, it gives CSVEVVADIGLIPYNE. The CDR3 in full is CSVEVVADIGLIPYNEQFF.

This clone was observed many times. CDR3 bases read: TGTGCCAGCAGACCGCCTAGCGGGGGGGCCGGGGAG. This gives the protein CASRPPSGGAGE. The complete CDR3 sequence is CASRPPSGGAGELFF. The chain recombines TRBV7-3 with TRBJ2-2; 12 nucleotides agree with TRBD2. The read terminates 3 residues ahead of where the CDR3 ends, so the germline J gene completes it. The CDR3 is 15 residues long. In germline, CDR1 is SGHTA, CDR2 FQGTGA. V trimming: 6 bases; J trimming: 6 bases; junction bases outside the gene matches: 5.

This clone was detected a few times. The read ends 3 residues early relative to the CDR3; the germline J gene fills the gap. The V and J genes are TRBV18 and TRBJ2-5, with 13 bases lining up with TRBD2. This CDR3 has 18 amino acids. Trimming took 1 base from V and 0 from J; bases not matched to a gene: 5. Germline lookup yields CDR1 KGHSH and CDR2 LQKENI. The CDR3 sequence is CASSPRLAGGPYQETQYF. CDR3 DNA (partial): TGTGCCAGCTCACCACGACTAGCGGGGGGACCTTACCAAGAGACC. The whole variable domain, filled in from reference TRBV18 and TRBJ2-5, reads NAGVMQNPRHLVRRRGQEARLRCSPMKGHSHVYWYRQLPEEGLKFMVYLQKENIIDESGMPKERFSAEFPKEGPSILRIQQVVRGDSAAYFCASSPRLAGGPYQETQYFGPGTRLLVL.

This clone has ten or more counts. The read finishes 3 residues shy of the CDR3 end, and the germline J gene is used to complete it. The chain joins TRBV18 to TRBJ1-2, with 11 bases that match TRBD1. Per the germline V gene, CDR1 is KGHSH and CDR2 is LQKENI. The CDR3 consists of 15 residues. The CDR3 sequence: CASSLSRDRGFGYTF. The sequenced part of the CDR3 DNA is TGTGCCAGCTCACTGTCCCGGGACAGGGGGTTCGGC.

The table lists this clone with many counts. The CDR3 goes on 3 residues after the read ends, and that part is filled in from the germline J gene. J is TRBJ2-7 and V is TRBV7-9; TRBD1 agrees at 9 bases. Germline V gene data show CDR1 as SEHNR and CDR2 as FQNEAQ (reference sequence). The CDR3 loop spans 13 amino acids. J lost 6 bases, V lost 5 bases, and 5 bases had no gene match. The CDR3 reads CASSPGTGSEQYF. CDR3 bases read: TGTGCCAGCAGCCCCGGGACAGGGTCCGAG. The variable domain in full, completed from reference TRBV7-9 and TRBJ2-7, reads DTGVSQNPRHKITKRGQNVTFRCDPISEHNRLYWYRQTLGQGPEFLTYFQNEAQLEKSRLLSDRFSAERPKGSFSTLEIQRTEQGDSAMYLCASSPGTGSEQYFGPGTRLTVT.

This clone has a count of ten or more. Sequencing ends 3 residues short of the CDR3 end; the germline J gene provides the rest. This sequence joins TRBV6-1 and TRBJ2-3; possible D gene TRBD2, 6 bases. Per germline, CDR1 MNHNS and CDR2 SASEGT. Trimming shortened V by 0 bases and J by 2 bases, and 9 bases separated the two germline ends. This CDR3 has 15 amino acids. The sequenced CDR3 bases are TGTGCCAGCAGTGAAGCGTGGGGGGACACAGATACG. As protein: CASSEAWGDTDT. The full CDR3 protein is CASSEAWGDTDTQYF.

This clone showed up many times. Read coverage stops 3 residues before the CDR3 terminus; the germline J gene supplies the remainder. The chain employs TRBV5-1 and TRBJ1-1, with 9 bases identical to TRBD1. The V gene's germline CDR1 is SGHRS and CDR2 YFSETQ. The CDR3 is 14 residues long. The CDR3: CASRTDRGVPKAFF. The sequenced part of the CDR3 DNA is TGCGCCAGCAGGACGGACAGGGGAGTTCCCAAA.

The CDR3 bases that were read are TGCAGTGCTACTCGGACACCCCAAGAGACG. Amino acids: CSATRTPQET. The entire CDR3 sequence reads CSATRTPQETQYF. This rearrangement joins TRBV20-1 to TRBJ2-3; D is perhaps TRBD1 (5 bases). The observed sequence ends 3 residues before the CDR3 terminus, with the missing tail filled in from the germline J gene. The CDR3 is 13 amino acids. Germline-derived CDR1 and CDR2 are DFQATT and SNEGSKA (reference sequence).

This clone was counted many times. Read coverage stops 3 residues before the CDR3 terminus; the germline J gene supplies the remainder. The J gene is TRBJ2-7, the V gene TRBV19; D is possibly TRBD1 (6 bases). From germline, CDR1 is LNHDA and CDR2 SQIVND (reference sequence). V lost 4 bases and J lost 0, with 13 bases in between. The CDR3 extends over 15 amino acids. Partial CDR3 DNA: TGTGCCAGTAGTAAAGGGGGTGTGAGCTCCTACGAG. Protein product: CASSKGGVSSYE. The whole CDR3 sequence reads CASSKGGVSSYEQYF.

This clone was seen many times. The read halts 3 residues ahead of the CDR3 end, with the missing end drawn from the germline J gene. This rearrangement joins TRBV5-1 to TRBJ1-4; 7 bases align to TRBD1. The trim removed 4 bases at V and 6 bases at J, leaving 6 bases unmatched. This CDR3 is 14 amino acids long. CDR1 SGHRS and CDR2 YFSETQ come from the germline V gene. CDR3: CASSSGTDYEKLFF. CDR3 DNA (partial): TGCGCCAGCAGCAGCGGGACAGACTATGAAAAA. The variable domain in full, with the rest retrieved from reference TRBV5-1 and TRBJ1-4, is KAGVTQTPRYLIKTRGQQVTLSCSPISGHRSVSWYQQTPGQGLQFLFEYFSETQRNKGNFPGRFSGRQFSNSRSEMNVSTLELGDSALYLCASSSGTDYEKLFFGSGTQLSVL.

There are a few counts of this clone. Sequencing ends 3 residues short of the CDR3 end; the germline J gene provides the rest. The chain combines TRBV7-2 with TRBJ2-3, with D possibly being TRBD2 (7 bases). Per germline, CDR1 SGHTA and CDR2 FQGNSA. CDR3 size: 14 residues. CDR3 DNA, as far as it was read: TGTGCCAGCAGCTGGGGGGGGCGGCAAGAGACG. Protein: CASSWGGRQET. The CDR3 reads in full as CASSWGGRQETQYF.

This clone was seen only a few times. Coverage ceases 3 residues before the CDR3 finishes, and the germline J gene fills in the end. The chain uses TRBV11-2 and TRBJ2-1; no clear D gene. This CDR3 is built from 14 residues. CDR1 SGHAT and CDR2 FQNNGV come from the germline V gene. Trimming stripped 5 bases from V and 4 bases from J, with 12 bases between. CDR3: CASSVRAEYNEQFF. CDR3 DNA (partial): TGTGCCAGCAGCGTAAGGGCCGAATACAATGAG.

Ten or more counts support this clone. The read comes to an end 3 residues before the CDR3 does, leaving the germline J gene to fill in the end. The chain carries TRBV6-4 and TRBJ2-3; possible D gene TRBD1, 5 bases. Germline values: CDR1 MRHNA, CDR2 SNTAGT. V shed 0 bases and J shed 4 bases, with 11 bases lying between them. This CDR3 is 15 amino acids long. The CDR3 loop reads CASSDSGIGADTQYF. The CDR3 DNA, read in part, is TGTGCCAGCAGTGACTCAGGGATAGGGGCAGATACG.

This clone showed up just a few times. Coverage ceases 3 residues before the CDR3 finishes, and the germline J gene fills in the end. This chain joins TRBV19 and TRBJ1-4, with 11 nucleotides matching TRBD1. The CDR3 covers 15 residues. CDR1 and CDR2 from the germline V gene are LNHDA and SQIVND (reference sequence). CDR3 protein: CASRTGTGGTSPLFF. The DNA read from the CDR3 is TGTGCCAGTAGAACCGGGACAGGGGGTACTTCACCA.

Comment on this clone: The read terminates 3 residues ahead of where the CDR3 ends, so the germline J gene completes it. The V and J genes are TRBV19 and TRBJ1-1; 8 bases map to TRBD1. With 10 bases clipped from V and 1 base from J, the junction kept 2 bases outside the gene matches. From germline, CDR1 is LNHDA and CDR2 SQIVND (reference sequence). The CDR3 runs 12 residues. The CDR3 is CAIGTGNTEAFF. The covered CDR3 bases are TGTGCCATTGGGACAGGGAACACTGAA.

This clone was picked up many times. The read comes to an end 3 residues before the CDR3 does, leaving the germline J gene to fill in the end. The genes are TRBV7-2 and TRBJ2-7; maybe TRBD1 (6 bases). The germline gives CDR1 SGHTA, CDR2 FQGNSA. V lost 6 bases and J 1 base, leaving 16 bases between the germline ends. This CDR3 has 15 residues. Partial CDR3 DNA: TGTGCCAGCAGAGTACAGGGAACTACTTCCTACGAG. The encoded protein is CASRVQGTTSYE. The CDR3 in full is CASRVQGTTSYEQYF.

There are many counts of this clone. The sequence runs out 3 residues before the end of the CDR3; the remainder is reconstructed from the germline J gene. The chain carries TRBV7-2 and TRBJ2-7; no firm D call. Trimming stripped 2 bases from V and 6 bases from J, with 11 bases between. This CDR3 comprises 13 residues. Germline V lookup: CDR1 SGHTA, CDR2 FQGNSA. Incomplete CDR3 DNA: TGTGCCAGCAGCTTATTTGTGTGGGCCGAG. Translating it yields CASSLFVWAE. The full CDR3 protein is CASSLFVWAEQYF.

In its sample, this clone was seen many times. The read halts 3 residues ahead of the CDR3 end, with the missing end drawn from the germline J gene. The rearrangement joins TRBV20-1 to TRBJ2-7, with 10 bases lining up with TRBD1. The CDR3 covers 14 residues. Trimming at V came to 2 bases and at J to 5 bases, leaving 6 bases not matched to a gene. Germline V gene sequence: CDR1 DFQATT, CDR2 SNEGSKA (reference sequence). The CDR3 bases that were read are TGCAGTGCTAGATCGACAGGGGGCTTGGACGAG. Protein sequence: CSARSTGGLDE. The full-length CDR3 reads as CSARSTGGLDEQYF.

This clone was observed many times. The CDR3 sequence is CASSTRAEQYF. CDR3 DNA, as far as it was read: TGTGCCAGCAGTACTAGGGCCGAG. The gene calls are TRBV2 and TRBJ2-7; D possibly corresponds to TRBD2 (5 bases). Read sequence stops 3 residues before the CDR3 end, and the germline J gene provides the missing end. CDR3 length equals 11 residues. Per the germline V gene, CDR1 is SNHLY and CDR2 is FYNNEI. V dropped 5 bases and J dropped 6 bases, with 8 bases sitting between them. The full variable domain, rest sourced from reference TRBV2 and TRBJ2-7, is EPEVTQTPSHQVTQMGQEVILRCVPISNHLYFYWYRQILGQKVEFLVSFYNNEISEKSEIFDDQFSVERPDGSNFTLKIRSTKLEDSAMYFCASSTRAEQYFGPGTRLTVT.

There are many counts of this clone. The sequence runs out 3 residues before the end of the CDR3; the remainder is reconstructed from the germline J gene. The genes are TRBV6-1 and TRBJ2-7, with 9 bases identical to TRBD1. Germline values: CDR1 MNHNS, CDR2 SASEGT. The CDR3 has 13 residues. V dropped 3 bases and J dropped 6; count of bases not matched to a gene: 3. The CDR3 sequence is CASSDWTGAEQYF. Incomplete CDR3 DNA: TGTGCCAGCAGTGACTGGACAGGGGCCGAG.

This clone was recorded a few times. The read gets to within 3 residues of the CDR3 end, and the germline J gene fills in the rest. The V call is TRBV19, the J call TRBJ1-3; weak D call: TRBD1 (6 bases). Germline assignment: CDR1 LNHDA and CDR2 SQIVND (reference sequence). V lost 5 bases and J lost 0, with 8 bases in between. The CDR3 spans 14 residues. CDR3 DNA (partial): TGTGCCAGTAGTCAGGGGATCTCTGGAAACACC. Translating it yields CASSQGISGNT. The full CDR3 protein reads CASSQGISGNTIYF.

This clone came up many times. The read ends 3 residues before the CDR3 terminus; that terminus is restored from the germline J gene. V and J are TRBV20-1 and TRBJ2-5, with D hard to call. This CDR3 comprises 15 residues. V shed 3 bases and J shed 0 bases, with 14 bases lying between them. CDR1 is DFQATT and CDR2 is SNEGSKA in the germline V gene (reference sequence). CDR3 DNA (partial): TGCAGTGCTAGCAAAGGGTTCCCGTACCAAGAGACC. This sequence encodes CSASKGFPYQET. The entire CDR3 protein is CSASKGFPYQETQYF.

This clone was seen at least ten times. The CDR3 end lies 3 residues beyond the end of the read and is filled in from the germline J gene. The V gene is TRBV5-4, the J gene TRBJ2-3; TRBD2 is a possible D gene (6 bases). This CDR3 spans 15 amino acids. In germline, CDR1 is SGHNT, CDR2 YYREEE (reference sequence). Incomplete CDR3 DNA: TGTGCCAGCAGTTACCAGTGGGGGGACCAAGAGACG. Its protein is CASSYQWGDQET. The whole CDR3 sequence reads CASSYQWGDQETQYF.

This clone was observed many times. Coverage ceases 3 residues before the CDR3 finishes, and the germline J gene fills in the end. The V and J genes are TRBV20-1 and TRBJ2-2; D is ambiguous. This CDR3 has 16 residues. Trimming removed 0 bases at V and 5 bases at J, with 16 bases between. Germline lookup yields CDR1 DFQATT and CDR2 SNEGSKA (reference sequence). The CDR3 DNA, read in part, is TGCAGTGCTAGAGATCGCGAGGCAGGCGATACCGGGGAG. Its translation: CSARDREAGDTGE. The full CDR3 protein is CSARDREAGDTGELFF.

This clone was observed at least ten times. The read ends 3 residues early relative to the CDR3; the germline J gene fills the gap. The rearrangement uses TRBV5-1 and TRBJ1-2, with D possibly being TRBD1 (6 bases). V lost 2 bases and J lost 2, with 10 bases in between. Germline CDR1 reads SGHRS; CDR2 reads YFSETQ. There are 14 residues in the CDR3. The covered CDR3 bases are TGCGCCAGCAGCTTTGGGGACACGAACTATGGC. Amino acid sequence: CASSFGDTNYG. Given in full, the CDR3 is CASSFGDTNYGYTF.